The clone carrying this T cell receptor (beta chain) was seen only a few times. This specimen belongs to a study of cytomegalovirus exposure and HLA in healthy donors. The CDR3 runs 16 residues. The germline V gene has CDR1 PRHDT and CDR2 FYEKMQ (reference sequence). With 4 bases clipped from V and 2 bases from J, the junction kept 3 bases outside the gene matches. PCR primers comprised 60 Vbeta and 13 Jbeta primers. Method: immunoSEQ multiplex PCR; TCRdb's copy keeps in-frame clones and lacks some. The repertoire holds 130,000 to 150,000 clones, with 60% to 80% as singletons. The V gene is TRBV13, the J gene TRBJ2-5, with 14 bases identical to TRBD2. Sequencing input: PBMCs. This sequence was found in a woman in her thirties or forties in good health and CMV-seropositive. CDR3 sequence: CASSSGLAGEQETQYF. DNA for the CDR3: TGTGCCAGCAGCTCGGGACTAGCGGGGGAACAAGAGACCCAGTACTTC.